The next 26 T cell receptor beta chains were all read from a single sample in a study of cytomegalovirus exposure and HLA in healthy donors. The PCR had 60 Vbeta and 13 Jbeta primers. The data were produced by immunoSEQ multiplex PCR, yet TCRdb's version contains in-frame clones alone and is incomplete. The sample includes around 150,000 clones, 79% of them seen just once. What was sequenced was PBMCs. These TCRs come from a human donor in good health.

This sequence joins TRBV15 and TRBJ1-6; no clear D gene. Deletions cut 8 bases from V and 7 bases from J, with 15 bases between. The length of the CDR3 is 14 residues. The germline gives CDR1 LNHNV, CDR2 YYDKDF (reference sequence). CDR3 sequence reads: CATHPTGYNSPLHF. CDR3 DNA sequence: TGTGCCACCCATCCAACGGGGTACAATTCACCCCTCCACTTT.

This clone was seen a single time. J is TRBJ2-7 and V is TRBV21-1; no check of the table's D call, TRBD2, against the DNA was made. TRBV21-1 is flagged as a pseudogene. CDR3 size: 14 residues. This chain's CDR3 is CASSSGRPIYEQYF. As DNA, the CDR3 is TGTGCCAGCTCCAGCGGGAGGCCGATCTACGAGCAGTACTTC.

This clone was observed a single time. The CDR3, as DNA: TGTGCCAGCAGGTCCCGGGACAGGCGGCGGGAGCAGTACTTC. As protein: CASRSRDRRREQYF. V usage is TRBV5-6 and J usage is TRBJ2-7; 8 nucleotides match TRBD1. The CDR3 runs 14 residues. V trimming: 5 bases; J trimming: 7 bases; junction bases outside the gene matches: 11. The germline V gene encodes CDR1 SGHDT and CDR2 YYEEEE. Drawing the rest from reference TRBV5-6 and TRBJ2-7, the complete variable domain is DAGVTQSPTHLIKTRGQQVTLRCSPKSGHDTVSWYQQALGQGPQFIFQYYEEEERQRGNFPDRFSGHQFPNYSSELNVNALLLGDSALYLCASRSRDRRREQYFGPGTRLTVT.

The chain couples TRBV4-1 to TRBJ1-3; D ambiguous. The CDR3 is made up of 16 amino acids. V shed 0 bases and J shed 1 base, with 10 bases lying between them. The germline V gene has CDR1 MGHRA and CDR2 YSYEKL. As DNA, the CDR3 is TGCGCCAGCAGCCAAGATGGCGGTGGTTCTGGAAACACCATATATTTT. Translating gives CASSQDGGGSGNTIYF.

The gene calls are TRBV7-2 and TRBJ1-4; TRBD1 matches at 9 bases. V lost 5 bases to trimming and J lost 1 base; unmatched junction nucleotides: 8. CDR3 length: 17 amino acids. CDR1 and CDR2 (germline): SGHTA, FQGNSA. This CDR3 reads CASSQTGGLLTNEKLFF. The CDR3 bases are TGTGCCAGCAGCCAGACAGGGGGTCTTCTAACTAATGAAAAACTGTTTTTT. Full variable domain (rest looked up from reference TRBV7-2 and TRBJ1-4): GAGVSQSPSNKVTEKGKDVELRCDPISGHTALYWYRQSLGQGLEFLIYFQGNSAPDKSGLPSDRFSAERTGGSVSTLTIQRTQQEDSAVYLCASSQTGGLLTNEKLFFGSGTQLSVL.

This clone was detected only a few times. This chain links TRBV13 with TRBJ2-1; D remains unclear. The CDR3 totals 16 residues. The germline gives CDR1 PRHDT, CDR2 FYEKMQ (reference sequence). The V end lost 2 bases, the J end lost 1 base, and 12 bases lay between the germline ends. CDR3 sequence reads: CASSLNVGGSYNEQFF. DNA for the CDR3: TGTGCCAGCAGCTTAAATGTTGGCGGATCCTACAATGAGCAGTTCTTC.

V usage is TRBV27 and J usage is TRBJ2-5; 10 bases match TRBD2. With V trimmed by 4 bases and J by 4 bases, 9 bases remained unmatched. CDR3 length equals 16 residues. Germline CDR1 reads MNHEY; CDR2 reads SMNVEV (reference sequence). CDR3 amino acids: CASSSPRAGGGETQYF. CDR3 nucleotides: TGTGCCAGCAGTTCCCCACGAGCGGGAGGGGGAGAGACCCAGTACTTC.

The CDR3 sequence: CASSDRGEETQYF. Written as DNA, the CDR3 is TGTGCCAGCAGTGACAGGGGGGAGGAGACCCAGTACTTC. This chain joins TRBV28 and TRBJ2-5, with 9 bases lining up with TRBD1. The length of the CDR3 is 13 residues. V was clipped by 5 bases and J by 5 bases; unmatched bases: 3. Germline loops: CDR1 MDHEN, CDR2 SYDVKM.

The V gene is TRBV19, the J gene TRBJ2-2; 7 bases are shared with TRBD1. This CDR3 is built from 15 residues. Germline V gene lookup returns CDR1 LNHDA and CDR2 SQIVND (reference sequence). J was trimmed by 0 bases and V by 5 bases; bases with no gene match: 3. The CDR3 here is CASSEGTANTGELFF. CDR3 nucleotide sequence: TGTGCCAGTAGTGAAGGGACAGCGAACACCGGGGAGCTGTTTTTT.

The V and J genes are TRBV13 and TRBJ1-3; 7 nucleotides line up with TRBD1. The V gene's germline CDR1 is PRHDT and CDR2 FYEKMQ (reference sequence). V gave up 5 bases and J gave up 3 bases; unmatched junction bases: 7. The CDR3 has 15 amino acids. The CDR3, as DNA: TGTGCCAGCAGCCCCCGACAGGGCGGTGGAAACACCATATATTTT. Protein: CASSPRQGGGNTIYF.

This clone was counted a single time. This chain's CDR3 is CAWTAGGGYTF. CDR3 sequence (DNA): TGTGCCTGGACCGCGGGGGGGGGCTACACCTTC. V gene TRBV30 combines with J gene TRBJ1-2; a possible D gene is TRBD1 (5 bases). V shed 4 bases and J shed 8 bases, with 11 bases lying between them. CDR1 is GTSNPN, CDR2 SVGIG, per germline (reference sequence). The CDR3 is made up of 11 amino acids.

The rearrangement links TRBV5-1 to TRBJ2-5; unclear D gene. Trimming pared 3 bases from V and 5 bases from J, leaving 5 bases between. This CDR3 comprises 11 residues. Germline CDR1 reads SGHRS; CDR2 reads YFSETQ. The CDR3 nucleotides read TGCGCCAGCAGCTCCCGGGAGACCCAGTACTTC. The encoded protein is CASSSRETQYF.

The V gene is TRBV4-1, the J gene TRBJ2-1; 7 bases line up with TRBD1. After removal of 2 bases from V and 4 bases from J, the junction contained 5 bases not matched to a gene. The CDR3 has 15 residues. In germline, CDR1 is MGHRA, CDR2 YSYEKL. The DNA for the CDR3 is TGCGCCAGCAGCCAATACGGGACAGCTTACAATGAGCAGTTCTTC. This translates into CASSQYGTAYNEQFF.

J is TRBJ2-5 and V is TRBV7-6, with 8 bases that match TRBD1. The DNA end favors TRBJ2-7, so the J call may be wrong. The CDR3 runs to 16 residues. The V gene's germline CDR1 is SGHVS and CDR2 FNYEAQ. This CDR3 is CASSLQGTGRSYEQYF. The CDR3 nucleotides read TGTGCCAGCAGCCTCCAAGGGACAGGACGGTCCTACGAGCAGTACTTC.

V is TRBV18 and J is TRBJ2-5; 7 bases fit TRBD1. J lost 5 bases, V lost 3 bases, and 12 bases had no gene match. CDR3 length: 16 residues. Germline CDR1 and CDR2: KGHSH and LQKENI. CDR3 DNA: TGTGCCAGCTCACCTGTATTAGGGGGCCGTTGGGAGACCCAGTACTTC. This encodes CASSPVLGGRWETQYF.

As to this clone: The junction and the germline gene differ at one end; a read error may be behind it. This chain connects TRBV15 to TRBJ2-1, with TRBD2 as a possible D gene (6 bases). This CDR3 has 15 amino acids. Germline CDR1 and CDR2: LNHNV and YYDKDF (reference sequence). The CDR3 coding sequence is TGTGCCACCAGCAGAGAATCGGGTGTGCTGGCGGGACCAATCTTC. Its protein product is CATSRESGVLAGPIF.

The chain employs TRBV4-1 and TRBJ1-3, with a possible D match to TRBD1 (5 bases). This CDR3 has 19 residues. CDR1 is MGHRA, CDR2 YSYEKL, per germline. V lost 1 base and J lost 0, with 19 bases in between. CDR3 residues: CASSQVEGQGDFSGNTIYF. The CDR3 DNA reads as TGCGCCAGCAGCCAAGTGGAGGGGCAGGGAGACTTCTCTGGAAACACCATATATTTT.

The rearrangement uses TRBV7-2 and TRBJ2-5; D is possibly TRBD1 (5 bases). Trimming shortened V by 1 base and J by 1 base, and 7 bases separated the two germline ends. This CDR3 spans 14 amino acids. Germline lookup yields CDR1 SGHTA and CDR2 FQGNSA. Written as DNA, the CDR3 is TGTGCCAGCAGCTTAGGGGGCACCCAAGAGACCCAGTACTTC. It is translated as CASSLGGTQETQYF.

The V gene is TRBV4-2, the J gene TRBJ2-1, with D tentatively TRBD2 (6 bases). Looked up from germline, CDR1 is LGHNA and CDR2 is YNFKEQ. CDR3 length equals 15 residues. Trimming cost V 0 bases and J 5 bases, with 11 bases left between them. The CDR3 sequence: CASSQDVREDNEQFF. DNA of the CDR3: TGTGCCAGCAGCCAAGATGTGAGGGAGGACAATGAGCAGTTCTTC.

The chain has TRBV30 and TRBJ2-2; tentative D call: TRBD1 (5 bases). Germline V lookup: CDR1 GTSNPN, CDR2 SVGIG (reference sequence). The CDR3 sequence is 15 residues long. V lost 4 bases and J lost 6, with 18 bases in between. This CDR3 reads CAWIPPQGSPGELFF. The CDR3 nucleotides are TGTGCCTGGATCCCTCCTCAGGGATCCCCCGGGGAGCTGTTTTTT. The full variable domain, its missing parts supplied by reference TRBV30 and TRBJ2-2, is SQTIHQWPATLVQPVGSPLSLECTVEGTSNPNLYWYRQAAGRGLQLLFYSVGIGQISSEVPQNLSASRPQDRQFILSSKKLLLSDSGFYLCAWIPPQGSPGELFFGEGSRLTVL.

In nucleotides, the CDR3 is TGTGCCAGCAGCTTGGGCAGCCAGGATGGCTACACCTTC. Residues: CASSLGSQDGYTF. This chain links TRBV5-6 with TRBJ1-2; D uncertain. The CDR3 consists of 13 residues. Germline V CDR1 and CDR2: SGHDT, YYEEEE. V shed 0 bases and J shed 6 bases, with 9 bases lying between them.

The genes are TRBV6-4 and TRBJ2-1, with TRBD2 as a possible D gene (6 bases). The ends were cut back, 4 bases at V and 5 bases at J, with 15 bases in the middle. There are 15 residues in the CDR3. CDR1 is MRHNA and CDR2 is SNTAGT in the germline V gene. The CDR3 region has the DNA TGTGCCAGCAGTGCAACTAGCCTGCCAAACAATGAGCAGTTCTTC. It yields the protein CASSATSLPNNEQFF.

This clone was found a few times. The genes are TRBV4-3 and TRBJ2-2; 7 bases are a match to TRBD2. Germline CDR1 and CDR2: LGHNA and YSLEER. The CDR3 is 18 amino acids. V was clipped by 0 bases and J by 6 bases; unmatched bases: 13. CDR3 region: CASSQDLIRAGVAGELFF. The CDR3 coding sequence is TGCGCCAGCAGCCAAGATCTGATTAGGGCGGGAGTAGCCGGGGAGCTGTTTTTT.

Points on this clone: In the same sample, other DNA sequences code for this CDR3. The rearrangement links TRBV7-8 to TRBJ1-3; D remains ambiguous. The CDR3 consists of 14 residues. Germline lookup yields CDR1 SGHVS and CDR2 FQNEAQ. V was pared by 2 bases and J by 4 bases, with 9 bases between. The CDR3 loop reads CASSLRGIGNTIYF. The DNA for the CDR3 is TGTGCCAGCAGCTTAAGAGGGATCGGAAACACCATATATTTT. Together with reference TRBV7-8 and TRBJ1-3, the CDR3 gives the full variable domain: GAGVSQSPRYKVAKRGQDVALRCDPISGHVSLFWYQQALGQGPEFLTYFQNEAQLDKSGLPSDRFFAERPEGSVSTLKIQRTQQEDSAVYLCASSLRGIGNTIYFGEGSWLTVV.

The chain couples TRBV11-3 to TRBJ1-1; no clear D. With 3 bases removed from V and 1 base from J, the gap between germline ends came to 6 bases. The CDR3 is 13 residues long. The V gene's germline CDR1 is SGHNT and CDR2 YENEEA. CDR3 amino acids: CASSFRQNTEAFF. CDR3 in DNA: TGTGCCAGCAGCTTTCGACAGAACACTGAAGCTTTCTTT.

The rearrangement links TRBV4-3 to TRBJ2-1, with 13 bases aligning to TRBD2. The CDR3 length is 17 residues. J lost 7 bases, V lost 2 bases, and 8 bases had no gene match. The V gene's germline CDR1 is LGHNA and CDR2 YSLEER. As DNA, the CDR3 is TGCGCCAGCAGCCAATCGCGGACTAGCGGGAGTGCGAATGAGCAGTTCTTC. This encodes CASSQSRTSGSANEQFF.